Listed below are T cell receptor beta chains from one sample, sequenced in a study of cytomegalovirus exposure and HLA in healthy donors. Sequenced by immunoSEQ multiplex PCR; TCRdb stores in-frame clones only, minus some. The table shows approximately 300,000 clones, with around four fifths occurring only once. The sequenced sample was PBMCs. The receptors here all came from a woman aged 40 to 49 in good health and CMV-seropositive. CDR3s leave out the opening cysteine and the closing phenylalanine or tryptophan.

CDR3	J	V
ASSLYGLNTEAF	TRBJ1-1	TRBV5-1
ASSGASGRLNIQY	TRBJ2-4	TRBV2
ASSPTGNTIY	TRBJ1-3	TRBV7-8
ASSQSSLGTYEQY	TRBJ2-7	TRBV14
ASSTRTSGIETQY	TRBJ2-5	TRBV11-2
ASSLLAGRNEQF	TRBJ2-1	TRBV5-1
ASSGREGLKTQY	TRBJ2-5	TRBV2
ASSRGGLNYEQY	TRBJ2-7	TRBV6-1
SSSSEIEAF	TRBJ1-1	TRBV7-9
ASSTWTLRVAF	TRBJ1-1	TRBV27
ASSLLGGGSYNEQF	TRBJ2-1	TRBV28
ATPNWTGPYEQY	TRBJ2-7	TRBV19
ASSPGPRGNEQF	TRBJ2-1	TRBV19
ASSGRAIQY	TRBJ2-4	TRBV28
ASSHPEPSYEQY	TRBJ2-7	TRBV7-8
ASRLTLSSYNEQF	TRBJ2-1	TRBV4-2
ASSGDRVQETQY	TRBJ2-5	TRBV5-1
ATSRDLGPDEQY	.	TRBV15
ASSPTGEKTQY	TRBJ2-5	TRBV7-3
SSSPVVTGELF	TRBJ2-2	TRBV7-9
ASSYSRAGAGYEQY	TRBJ2-7	TRBV6-5
ASSLAWAGLDYEQY	TRBJ2-7	TRBV7-2
ASSALAGGDTQY	TRBJ2-3	TRBV5-6
ASSVDPGQGFRNEQF	TRBJ2-1	TRBV9
ASSLVPGQGAGGYT	TRBJ1-2	TRBV5-6
ASSRAGRWGDTEAF	TRBJ1-1	TRBV27
ASSLVGQRGETQY	TRBJ2-5	TRBV5-1
ASSQDISGGYGNEQF	TRBJ2-1	TRBV4-3
ASSEGLGGASGNTIY	TRBJ1-3	TRBV6-1
ASSTWGESYNEQF	TRBJ2-1	TRBV28
ASSFQTGLAGAYEQY	TRBJ2-7	TRBV27
ASSDWTGGNEAKNIQY	TRBJ2-4	TRBV7-6
ASSPSGAKDTQY	TRBJ2-3	TRBV7-9
ASSVEAGGPTSEQY	TRBJ2-7	TRBV9
ASSGFTGVNTEAF	TRBJ1-1	TRBV25-1
ASSQGPGLPNEQY	TRBJ2-7	TRBV14
ASSARVEQF	TRBJ2-1	TRBV7-9
ASSSLGQGAYNEQF	TRBJ2-1	TRBV5-6
ASSTRTSGSRGIQY	TRBJ2-4	TRBV28
ASSQDLAVSSYEQY	TRBJ2-7	TRBV4-2
ASSRRASGTNTGELF	TRBJ2-2	TRBV19
ASSHIAGGPHNEQF	TRBJ2-1	TRBV7-9
ATEGGGGTEAF	TRBJ1-1	TRBV6-5
ASSKVEGLGAPYEQY	TRBJ2-7	TRBV21-1
ASRPRKDSLSSTLNNSPLH	TRBJ1-6	TRBV2
ASSTEQGYEQY	TRBJ2-7	TRBV19
ASSLGGQGGRYEQY	TRBJ2-7	TRBV27